This T cell receptor (beta chain) was observed in a study of identical twins. Findings and limits, study-wide: Out-of-frame alpha sequences common to twins were enriched for low generation probability. Models, which agreed with sharing between unrelated individuals, nonetheless underestimated the out-of-frame TCR alpha sharing seen in monozygotic twins. Memory repertoires lacked the insertion deficit that abundant cord blood beta clonotypes showed.

Healthy Caucasians alone served as donors. The sample holds many counts of this clonotype. Its antigen is still unknown. The ends were cut back, 1 base at V and 0 bases at J, with 6 bases in the middle. The CDR3 has 14 amino acids. Germline V gene lookup returns CDR1 SGHRS and CDR2 YFSETQ. TCRdb processed the 5' RACE reads anew with MiXCR; each CDR3 protein has one entry. The table has 570,000 or so distinct CDR3 sequences, over 8.5% seen once. These records were also assigned to another study, of yellow fever vaccine responses in identical twins.

Material: PBMCs. The gene calls are TRBV5-1 and TRBJ2-3; D gene unclear. The receptor comes from a woman under 30 in good health. As DNA, the CDR3 is TGCGCCAGCAGCTTGTTCCGAAGCACAGATACGCAGTATTTT. Its translation: CASSLFRSTDTQYF.